These T cell receptor beta chains were read from a single sample in a study of T cells in Graves' hyperthyroidism and ophthalmopathy. TCRdb recomputed calls from the multiplex PCR reads with MiXCR, one row per CDR3 protein. The sample has 300,000 to 500,000 distinct CDR3 sequences; more than 12% are singletons. The sequencing sample was made of blood. The receptors derive from a man between 50 and 59 years old with Graves' ophthalmopathy. The CDR3 runs from the conserved cysteine through the conserved F or W. D genes are given only for firm matches. Size values are once, few and many counts, or a class for expanded clones, and some rows have none.

len	abundance	d_gene	j_gene	v_gene	CDR3nt	CDR3aa
15	many	TRBD1	TRBJ2-5	TRBV28	TGTGCCAGCAGTCTCGACAGGGGGATGGGGGAGACCCAGTACTTC	CASSLDRGMGETQYF
12	many	.	TRBJ2-1	TRBV2	TGTGCCAGCAGTGAAGAAAGCAATGAGCAGTTCTTC	CASSEESNEQFF
15	many	TRBD2	TRBJ2-5	TRBV7-9	TGTGCCAGCAGCTTAGCGGCTAGCGGGAGAGAGACCCAGTACTTC	CASSLAASGRETQYF
15	many	.	TRBJ2-7	TRBV7-9	TGTGCCAGCAGCTCCGATAGACAGGACCCCTACGAGCAGTACTTC	CASSSDRQDPYEQYF
12	few	.	TRBJ1-4	TRBV12-3/TRBV12-4	TGTGCCAGCAGTTTCGCGGGTGAAAAACTGTTTTTT	CASSFAGEKLFF
18	many	TRBD2	TRBJ2-7	TRBV5-1	TGCGCCAGCAGCTTCCGGGTACTAGCGGGAGGTTTCTCCTACGAGCAGTACTTC	CASSFRVLAGGFSYEQYF
14	many	.	TRBJ2-1	TRBV6-1	TGTGCCAGCAGTGAAGTTGGGGGCGTCCCCGAGCAGTTCTTC	CASSEVGGVPEQFF
16	many	TRBD2	TRBJ2-5	TRBV12-3/TRBV12-4	TGTGCCAGCCCCTCCCCCAGCGGGAGGGCCCAGGAGACCCAGTACTTC	CASPSPSGRAQETQYF
19	.	TRBD2	TRBJ2-3	TRBV27	TGTGCCAGCAGTTTATACGCCGGGACTAGCGGGAGGTTGATAGATACGCAGTATTTT	CASSLYAGTSGRLIDTQYF
14	few	TRBD1	TRBJ2-3	TRBV10-1	TGCGCCAGCAGCGACAGGGGTGGCACAGATACGCAGTATTTT	CASSDRGGTDTQYF
15	many	TRBD1	TRBJ1-1	TRBV5-1	TGCGCCAGCAGCCTGACAGGGGGGGCGAACACTGAAGCTTTCTTT	CASSLTGGANTEAFF
15	many	.	TRBJ1-1	TRBV20-1	TGCAGTGCCCCAGCCGCGCAGGGAAGGAACACTGAAGCTTTCTTT	CSAPAAQGRNTEAFF
13	many	.	TRBJ1-4	TRBV11-2	TGTGCCAGCAGCTTAGAACACAGTGAAAAACTGTTTTTT	CASSLEHSEKLFF
12	.	.	TRBJ2-7	TRBV19	TGTGCCAGTAGTATCGGGGTGGAGGAGCAGTACTTC	CASSIGVEEQYF